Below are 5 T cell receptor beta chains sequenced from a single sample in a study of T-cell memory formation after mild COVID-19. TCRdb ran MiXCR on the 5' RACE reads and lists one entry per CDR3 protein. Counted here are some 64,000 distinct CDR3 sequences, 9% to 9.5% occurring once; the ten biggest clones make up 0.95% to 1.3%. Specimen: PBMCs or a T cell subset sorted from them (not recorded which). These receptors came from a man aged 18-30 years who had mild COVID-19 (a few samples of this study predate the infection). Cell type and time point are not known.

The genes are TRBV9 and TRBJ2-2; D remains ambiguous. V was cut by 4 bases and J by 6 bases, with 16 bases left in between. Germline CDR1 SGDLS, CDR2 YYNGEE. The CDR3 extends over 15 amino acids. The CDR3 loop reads CASSLTTQVSGELFF. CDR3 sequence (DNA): TGTGCCAGCAGCCTGACAACTCAGGTTTCCGGGGAGCTGTTTTTT.

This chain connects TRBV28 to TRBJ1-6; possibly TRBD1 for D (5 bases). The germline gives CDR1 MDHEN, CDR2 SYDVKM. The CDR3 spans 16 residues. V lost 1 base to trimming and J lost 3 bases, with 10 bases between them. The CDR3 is CASSLSRADYNSPLHF. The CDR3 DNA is TGTGCCAGCAGTTTATCCAGGGCCGACTATAATTCACCCCTCCACTTT.

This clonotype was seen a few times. CDR3 sequence (DNA): TGTGCCACCGGGACTAGAGGGGGGGGTCGGTTCTTC. It translates to CATGTRGGGRFF. The chain uses TRBV27 and TRBJ2-1; 8 positions match TRBD2. The V gene end was trimmed by 10 bases and the J gene end by 15 bases; junction bases not matched to a gene: 14. The CDR3 covers 12 residues. CDR1 and CDR2 (germline): MNHEY, SMNVEV (reference sequence).

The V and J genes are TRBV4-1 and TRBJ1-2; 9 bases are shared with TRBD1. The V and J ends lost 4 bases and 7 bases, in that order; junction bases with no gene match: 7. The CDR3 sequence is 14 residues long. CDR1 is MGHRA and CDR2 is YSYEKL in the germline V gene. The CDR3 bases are TGCGCCAGCAGCCTTGGGACAGGGAATAGTGGCTACACCTTC. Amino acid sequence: CASSLGTGNSGYTF.

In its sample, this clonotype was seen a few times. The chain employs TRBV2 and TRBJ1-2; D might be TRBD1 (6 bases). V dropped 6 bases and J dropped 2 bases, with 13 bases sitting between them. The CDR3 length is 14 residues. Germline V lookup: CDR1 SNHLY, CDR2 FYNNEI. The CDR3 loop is CASRGDTENYGYTF. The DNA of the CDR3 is TGTGCCAGCAGGGGGGACACTGAAAACTATGGCTACACCTTC.